This is a list of T cell receptor beta chains from one sample in a study of T cell repertoires in cytomegalovirus infection. MiXCR was run by TCRdb on the reads, yielding one entry per CDR3 protein. The sample consists of about 480,000 distinct CDR3 sequences, 33% of them appearing once. Antigen specificity for these receptors is unknown. This material consisted of cultured PBMCs, taken from culture after CMV antigen stimulation. These receptor sequences come from a human donor in good health (CMV status not recorded). Some clones in this sample may be carry-over from other donors' samples. CDR3s include the opening cysteine and the closing phenylalanine or tryptophan. D genes are given only for firm matches. Some rows mark clone size as missing; the rest say once, few, many or name a class of expanded clone.

V gene: TRBV4-1; J gene: TRBJ1-1; D gene: .; clone size: .; CDR3 protein: CASSQGTSRKAFF; CDR3 DNA: TGCGCCAGCAGCCAAGGTACTTCCCGCAAAGCTTTCTTT
V gene: TRBV10-3; J gene: TRBJ1-2; D gene: TRBD1; clone size: .; CDR3 protein: CAISEIQGAIYTF; CDR3 DNA: TGTGCCATCAGTGAAATACAGGGGGCTATCTACACCTTC
V gene: TRBV6-5; J gene: TRBJ1-2; D gene: .; clone size: few; CDR3 protein: CASSYTRAYTNYGYTF; CDR3 DNA: TGTGCCAGCAGTTACACCAGGGCCTATACTAACTATGGCTACACCTTC
V gene: TRBV11-3; J gene: TRBJ2-2; D gene: .; clone size: .; CDR3 protein: CASSLEQLTGELFF; CDR3 DNA: TGTGCCAGCAGCTTAGAACAACTCACCGGGGAGCTGTTTTTT
V gene: TRBV20-1; J gene: TRBJ1-1; D gene: .; clone size: .; CDR3 protein: CSARDLGPEAFF; CDR3 DNA: TGCAGTGCTAGAGACCTAGGCCCTGAAGCTTTCTTT
V gene: TRBV12-3/TRBV12-4; J gene: TRBJ2-1; D gene: .; clone size: .; CDR3 protein: CASSFSVADYNEQFF; CDR3 DNA: TGTGCCAGCAGTTTTTCAGTAGCGGACTACAATGAGCAGTTCTTC
V gene: TRBV27; J gene: TRBJ2-3; D gene: TRBD2; clone size: .; CDR3 protein: CASSQTSGTQYF; CDR3 DNA: TGTGCCAGCAGTCAGACTAGCGGTACGCAGTATTTT
V gene: TRBV12-3/TRBV12-4; J gene: TRBJ2-1; D gene: .; clone size: .; CDR3 protein: CASSLFRIYNEQFF; CDR3 DNA: TGTGCCAGCAGCCTCTTCCGGATCTACAATGAGCAGTTCTTC
V gene: TRBV28; J gene: TRBJ2-3; D gene: .; clone size: .; CDR3 protein: CASSPGTKAGTDTQYF; CDR3 DNA: TGTGCCAGCAGTCCCGGGACCAAGGCGGGCACAGATACGCAGTATTTT
V gene: TRBV11-2; J gene: TRBJ2-2; D gene: .; clone size: many; CDR3 protein: CASSPVYTGELFF; CDR3 DNA: TGTGCCAGCAGCCCGGTTTACACCGGGGAGCTGTTTTTT
V gene: TRBV7-9; J gene: TRBJ2-3; D gene: .; clone size: few; CDR3 protein: CASSLQGTADTQYF; CDR3 DNA: TGTGCCAGCAGCTTGCAGGGCACGGCAGATACGCAGTATTTT
V gene: TRBV29-1; J gene: TRBJ2-1; D gene: TRBD2; clone size: once; CDR3 protein: CSVERASGSRNEQFF; CDR3 DNA: TGCAGCGTTGAAAGGGCTAGCGGGAGTCGAAATGAGCAGTTCTTC